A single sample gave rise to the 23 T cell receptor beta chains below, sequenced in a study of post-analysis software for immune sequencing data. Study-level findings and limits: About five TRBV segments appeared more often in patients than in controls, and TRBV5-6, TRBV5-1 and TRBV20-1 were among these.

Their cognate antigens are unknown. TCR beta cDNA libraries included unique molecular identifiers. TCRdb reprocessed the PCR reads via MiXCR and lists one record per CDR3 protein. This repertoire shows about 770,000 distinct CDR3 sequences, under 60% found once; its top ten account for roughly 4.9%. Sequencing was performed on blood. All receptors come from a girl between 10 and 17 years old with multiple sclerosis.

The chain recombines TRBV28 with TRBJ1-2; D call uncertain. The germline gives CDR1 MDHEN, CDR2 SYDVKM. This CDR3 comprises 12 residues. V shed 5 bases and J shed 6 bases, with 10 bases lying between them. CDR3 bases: TGTGCCAGCAGTCCCGGCGTCCATGGCTACACCTTC. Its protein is CASSPGVHGYTF.

CDR3 in amino acids: CASSYQSNEKLFF. CDR3 bases: TGTGCCAGCAGTTACCAGTCTAATGAAAAACTGTTTTTT. V gene TRBV6-6 combines with J gene TRBJ1-4; no clear D. This CDR3 is 13 amino acids long. Germline V gene sequence: CDR1 MNHNY, CDR2 SVGAGI (reference sequence). V was shortened by 2 bases and J by 3 bases, with 4 bases between the two germline ends.

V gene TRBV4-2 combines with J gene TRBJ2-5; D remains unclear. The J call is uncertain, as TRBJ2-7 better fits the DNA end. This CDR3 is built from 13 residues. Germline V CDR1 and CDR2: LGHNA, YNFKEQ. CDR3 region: CASSQEALDEQYF. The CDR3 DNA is TGTGCCAGCAGCCAAGAAGCCCTAGACGAGCAGTACTTC.

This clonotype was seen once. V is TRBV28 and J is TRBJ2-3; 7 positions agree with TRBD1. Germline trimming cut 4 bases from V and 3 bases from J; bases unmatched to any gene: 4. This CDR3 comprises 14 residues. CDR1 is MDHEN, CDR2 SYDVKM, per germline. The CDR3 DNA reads TGTGCCAGCAGTTATGACAGGGTGACAGATACGCAGTATTTT. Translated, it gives CASSYDRVTDTQYF.

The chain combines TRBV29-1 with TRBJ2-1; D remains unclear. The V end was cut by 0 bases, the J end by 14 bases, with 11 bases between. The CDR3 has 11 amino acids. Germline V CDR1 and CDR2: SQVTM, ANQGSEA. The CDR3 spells CSVEDQMTEFF. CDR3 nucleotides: TGCAGCGTTGAAGATCAGATGACGGAGTTCTTC.

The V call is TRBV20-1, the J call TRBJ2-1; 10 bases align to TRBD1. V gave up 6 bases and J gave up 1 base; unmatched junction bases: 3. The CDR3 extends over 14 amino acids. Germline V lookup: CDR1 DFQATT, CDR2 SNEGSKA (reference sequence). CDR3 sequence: CSAKGQGSYNEQFF. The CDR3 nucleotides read TGCAGTGCCAAGGGACAGGGGTCCTACAATGAGCAGTTCTTC.

CDR3 residues: CASSLGGQTSFTDTQYF. The CDR3 DNA is TGTGCCAGCAGCTTAGGGGGACAGACCTCCTTCACAGATACGCAGTATTTT. The chain employs TRBV11-2 and TRBJ2-3; 7 nucleotides agree with TRBD1. Germline V gene lookup returns CDR1 SGHAT and CDR2 FQNNGV. The CDR3 runs 17 residues. With 1 base clipped from V and 2 bases from J, the junction kept 9 bases outside the gene matches.

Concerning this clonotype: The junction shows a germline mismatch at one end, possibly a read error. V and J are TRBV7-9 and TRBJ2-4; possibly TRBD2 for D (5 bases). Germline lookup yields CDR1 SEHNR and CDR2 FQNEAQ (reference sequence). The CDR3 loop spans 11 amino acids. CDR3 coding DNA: TGTGCCGGCAGCTTAGGAGGTGTTCAGTACTTC. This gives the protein CAGSLGGVQYF.

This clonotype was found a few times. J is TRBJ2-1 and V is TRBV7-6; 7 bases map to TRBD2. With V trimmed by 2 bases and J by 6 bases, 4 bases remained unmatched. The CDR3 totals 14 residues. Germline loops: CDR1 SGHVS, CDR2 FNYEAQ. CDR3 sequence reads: CASSLQTSFNEQFF. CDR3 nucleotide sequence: TGTGCCAGCAGCTTACAGACTAGCTTCAATGAGCAGTTCTTC.

Written as DNA, the CDR3 is TGTGCCAGCAGCCAGACCCCGAACTACGAGCAGTACTTC. Encoded protein: CASSQTPNYEQYF. The rearrangement links TRBV7-2 to TRBJ2-7; D not certain. CDR1 and CDR2 from the germline V gene are SGHTA and FQGNSA. The CDR3 runs to 13 residues. The V gene lost 5 bases and the J gene lost 3 bases, with 11 bases spanning the gap.

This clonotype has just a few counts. The CDR3 DNA sequence: TGCGCCAGCAGCTTAAATAGTGGGAACTCTGGGGCCAACGTCCTGACTTTC. The encoded protein is CASSLNSGNSGANVLTF. The chain recombines TRBV5-1 with TRBJ2-6, with D unclear. The CDR3 runs to 17 residues. V was pared by 2 bases and J by 0 bases, with 12 bases between. Germline V gene lookup returns CDR1 SGHRS and CDR2 YFSETQ.

CDR3 nucleotides: TGTGCCAGCAGTCCTCGGACTAGGGTGAACACCGGGGAGCTGTTTTTT. Residues: CASSPRTRVNTGELFF. V gene TRBV6-2 or TRBV6-3 combines with J gene TRBJ2-2, with 7 bases that match TRBD2. CDR1 is MNHEY, CDR2 SVGEGT, per germline. With 5 bases clipped from V and 1 base from J, the junction kept 7 bases outside the gene matches. CDR3 length equals 16 residues.

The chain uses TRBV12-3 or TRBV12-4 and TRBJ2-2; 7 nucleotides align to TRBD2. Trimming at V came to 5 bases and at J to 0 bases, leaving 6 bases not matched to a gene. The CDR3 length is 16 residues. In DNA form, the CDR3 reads TGTGCCAGCAGTAAACTAGCGCCTTCGAACACCGGGGAGCTGTTTTTT. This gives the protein CASSKLAPSNTGELFF.

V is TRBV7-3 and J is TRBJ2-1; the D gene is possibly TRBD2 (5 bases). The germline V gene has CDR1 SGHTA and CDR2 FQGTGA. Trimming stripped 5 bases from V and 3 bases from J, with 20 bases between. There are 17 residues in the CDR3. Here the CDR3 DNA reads TGTGCCAGCAGCCCGGGTCGGTGGACTCGAAACTACAATGAGCAGTTCTTC. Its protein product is CASSPGRWTRNYNEQFF. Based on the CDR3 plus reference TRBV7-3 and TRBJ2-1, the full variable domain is GAGVSQTPSNKVTEKGKYVELRCDPISGHTALYWYRQSLGQGPEFLIYFQGTGAADDSGLPNDRFFAVRPEGSVSTLKIQRTERGDSAVYLCASSPGRWTRNYNEQFFGPGTRLTVL.

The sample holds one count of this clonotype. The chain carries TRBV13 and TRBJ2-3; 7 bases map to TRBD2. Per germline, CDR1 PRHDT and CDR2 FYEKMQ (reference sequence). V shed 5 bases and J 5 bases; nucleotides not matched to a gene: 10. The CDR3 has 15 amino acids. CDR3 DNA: TGTGCCAGCAGCCCGGGACTATCCGTCGGAGATACGCAGTATTTT. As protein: CASSPGLSVGDTQYF.

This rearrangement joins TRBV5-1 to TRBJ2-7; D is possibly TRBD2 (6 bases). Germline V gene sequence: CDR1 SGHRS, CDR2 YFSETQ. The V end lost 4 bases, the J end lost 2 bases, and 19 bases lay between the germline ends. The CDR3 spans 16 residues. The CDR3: CASSPEVAAITYEQYF. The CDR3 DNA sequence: TGCGCCAGCAGCCCGGAGGTAGCGGCAATCACCTACGAGCAGTACTTC.

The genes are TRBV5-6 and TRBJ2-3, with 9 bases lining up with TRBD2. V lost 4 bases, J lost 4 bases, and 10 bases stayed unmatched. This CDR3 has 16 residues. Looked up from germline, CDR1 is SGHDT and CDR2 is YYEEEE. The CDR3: CASSGEEREVSDTQYF. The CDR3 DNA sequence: TGTGCCAGCAGCGGCGAGGAGCGGGAGGTCTCAGATACGCAGTATTTT.

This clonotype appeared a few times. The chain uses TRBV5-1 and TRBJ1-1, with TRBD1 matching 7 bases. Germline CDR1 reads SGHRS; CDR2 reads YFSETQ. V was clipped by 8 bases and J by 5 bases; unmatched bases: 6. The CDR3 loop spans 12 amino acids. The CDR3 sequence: CASRQGGTEAFF. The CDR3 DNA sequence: TGCGCCAGTCGACAGGGAGGAACTGAAGCTTTCTTT.

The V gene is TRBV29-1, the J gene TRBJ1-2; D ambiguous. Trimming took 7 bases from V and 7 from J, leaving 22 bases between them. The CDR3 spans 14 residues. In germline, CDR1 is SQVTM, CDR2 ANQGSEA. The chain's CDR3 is CSAAPPDGRSGYTF. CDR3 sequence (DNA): TGCAGCGCCGCGCCCCCGGATGGTAGGAGTGGCTACACCTTC.

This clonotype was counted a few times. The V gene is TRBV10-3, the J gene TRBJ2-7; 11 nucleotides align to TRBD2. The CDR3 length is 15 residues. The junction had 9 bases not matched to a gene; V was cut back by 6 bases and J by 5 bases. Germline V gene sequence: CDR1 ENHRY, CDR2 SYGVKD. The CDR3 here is CAISLTSGSIDEQYF. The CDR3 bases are TGTGCCATCAGCCTTACTAGCGGGAGCATCGACGAGCAGTACTTC.

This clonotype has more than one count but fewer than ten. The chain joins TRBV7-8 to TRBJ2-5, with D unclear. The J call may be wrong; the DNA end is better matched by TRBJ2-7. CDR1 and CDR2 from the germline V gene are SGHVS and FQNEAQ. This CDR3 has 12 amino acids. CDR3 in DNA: TGTGCCAGCAGCCCCCGTCTCGGCGAGCAGTACTTC. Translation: CASSPRLGEQYF.

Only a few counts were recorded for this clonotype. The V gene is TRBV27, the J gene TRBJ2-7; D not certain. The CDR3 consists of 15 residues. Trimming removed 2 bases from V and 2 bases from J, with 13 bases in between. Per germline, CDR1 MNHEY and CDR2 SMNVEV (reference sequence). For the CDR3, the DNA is TGTGCCAGCAGTTTAGGGTCACGGGCAACCTACGAGCAGTACTTC. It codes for CASSLGSRATYEQYF.

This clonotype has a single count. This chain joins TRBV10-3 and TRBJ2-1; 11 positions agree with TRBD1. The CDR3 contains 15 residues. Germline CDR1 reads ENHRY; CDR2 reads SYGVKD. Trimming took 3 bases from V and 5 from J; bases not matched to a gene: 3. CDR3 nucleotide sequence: TGTGCCATCAGTGACTGGGGACAGGGGGACAATGAGCAGTTCTTC. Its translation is CAISDWGQGDNEQFF.